This T cell receptor beta chain was observed in a study of PD-1 blockade in classical Hodgkin lymphoma. Study-level findings and limits: Factors driving the repertoire differences, possibly disease activity or prior therapy, remain undefined. Baseline diversity in complete responders resembled that of newly diagnosed patients.

After autologous stem cell transplantation all patients relapsed, and prior brentuximab vedotin exposure differed between cohorts. Under best response, outcomes were complete response, partial response or progressive disease. Method: immunoSEQ multiplex PCR; TCRdb's copy keeps in-frame clones and lacks some. There are 49,000 or so clones in the sample; about 78% occur only once, and roughly 22% lies in the top ten. Germline V gives CDR1 ENHRY, CDR2 SYGVKD. This CDR3 has 17 amino acids. Trimming cost V 7 bases and J 1 base; bases outside gene matches: 15. This clone was counted once. Its target is unknown.

This TCR was recovered from a human donor with classical Hodgkin lymphoma. This chain links TRBV10-3 with TRBJ1-1, with 7 bases lining up with TRBD1. The sample was peripheral blood mononuclear cells (PBMCs), taken before the second cycle of nivolumab. CDR3 in amino acids: CAIKPGASGGENTEAFF. CDR3 in DNA: TGTGCCATCAAGCCGGGGGCGTCAGGGGGAGAGAACACTGAAGCTTTCTTT.